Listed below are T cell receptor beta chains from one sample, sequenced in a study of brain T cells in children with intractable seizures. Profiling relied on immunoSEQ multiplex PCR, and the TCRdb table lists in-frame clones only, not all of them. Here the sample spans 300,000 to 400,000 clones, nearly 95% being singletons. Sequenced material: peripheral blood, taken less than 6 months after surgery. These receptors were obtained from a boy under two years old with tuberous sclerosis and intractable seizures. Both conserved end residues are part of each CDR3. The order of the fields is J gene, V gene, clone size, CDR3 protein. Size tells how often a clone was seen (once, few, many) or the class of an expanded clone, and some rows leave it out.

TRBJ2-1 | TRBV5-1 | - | CASRGQGAWNEQFF
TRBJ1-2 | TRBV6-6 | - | CASTQTGRQNNYGYTF
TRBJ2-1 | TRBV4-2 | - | CASSQYTSGSSYNEQFF
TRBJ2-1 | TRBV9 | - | CASSVEGWNEQFF
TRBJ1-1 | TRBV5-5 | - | CASSRADFNTEAFF
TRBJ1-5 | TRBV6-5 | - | CASSFVGVNQPQHF
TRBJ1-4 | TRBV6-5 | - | CASSYRQGATNEKLFF
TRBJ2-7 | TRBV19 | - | CASSIVTGGTYEQYF
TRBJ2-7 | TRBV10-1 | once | CALDRASLSYEQYF
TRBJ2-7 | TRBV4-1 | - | CASSHGQGRYEQYF
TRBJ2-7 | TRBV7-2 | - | CASSLGRGGLLEQYF
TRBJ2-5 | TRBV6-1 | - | CASSEDRGQETQYF
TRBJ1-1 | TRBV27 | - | CASSHTVNTEAFF
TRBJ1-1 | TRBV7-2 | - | CASSPKVGLNTEAFF
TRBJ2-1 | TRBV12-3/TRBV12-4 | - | CASSLGGGNEQFF
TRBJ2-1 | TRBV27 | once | CASRGDFVNEQFF
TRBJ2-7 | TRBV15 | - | CATSRDWWEREQYF
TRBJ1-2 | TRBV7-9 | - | CASSGNRGHGYTF
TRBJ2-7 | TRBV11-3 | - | CASSLGLAGSTFYEQYF
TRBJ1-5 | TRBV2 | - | CASTERDFTGGDYSNQPQHF
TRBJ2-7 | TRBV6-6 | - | CASRGFGYSYEQYF
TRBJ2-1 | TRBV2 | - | CASIKGLPYNEQFF
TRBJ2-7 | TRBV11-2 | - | CASSSERMEQYF
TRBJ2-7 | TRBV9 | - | CASSVTSGYEQYF
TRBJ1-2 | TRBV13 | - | CASSSGTLNYGYTF
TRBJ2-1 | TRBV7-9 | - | CASSSGQGGNEQFF
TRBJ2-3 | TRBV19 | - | CASSPTDRGSLTDTQYF
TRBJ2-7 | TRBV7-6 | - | CASSYSGSPHEQYF
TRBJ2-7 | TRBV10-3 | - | CAISEGEFSGSSYEQYF
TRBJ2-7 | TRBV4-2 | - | CASSWRPGLAGTDSYEQYF
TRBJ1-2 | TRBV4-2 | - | CASSQDAGSRQSGTF
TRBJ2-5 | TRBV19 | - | CASSIGQGTQETQYF
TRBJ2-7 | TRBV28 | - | CASRREGPGTPLYEQYF
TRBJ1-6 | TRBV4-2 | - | CASSQGWVTAHSPLHF
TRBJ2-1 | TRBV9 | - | CASSVGEPVGGNEQFF
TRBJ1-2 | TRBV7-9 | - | CASSLEQGAQGYTF
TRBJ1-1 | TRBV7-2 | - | CASSSGADKNTEAFF